This T cell receptor (beta chain) was obtained from a study of OX40 agonist ivuxolimab in advanced cancers. Study-wide background: A partial response was reached by three patients: one with hepatocellular carcinoma and two with cutaneous melanoma.

Sequenced by immunoSEQ multiplex PCR; TCRdb stores in-frame clones only, minus some. The table lists more than 75,000 clones, more than 75% of them singletons. Sampling times: baseline, cycle 4 day 1, cycle 7 day 1. Per germline, CDR1 MNHNS and CDR2 SASEGT. The CDR3 covers 11 residues. V was trimmed by 11 bases and J by 1 base, leaving 8 bases between them. The chain couples TRBV6-1 to TRBJ1-2; D remains unclear. This specimen consisted of CD4+ or CD8+ T cells sorted from blood, obtained in a trial of the OX40 agonist ivuxolimab. The TCR sequence derives from an adult with an advanced solid tumor such as melanoma, head and neck, liver or kidney cancer. In DNA, the CDR3 is TGTGCCGGAGGTGGTAACTATGGCTACACCTTC. The encoded protein is CAGGGNYGYTF.